This is a list of T cell receptor beta chains from one sample in a study of T cell repertoires in cytomegalovirus infection. TCRdb recomputed calls from the reads with MiXCR, one row per CDR3 protein. The sample contains 76,000 or so distinct CDR3 sequences, roughly 3.7% of which appear only once. Sequenced: PBMCs. These receptors all come from a human donor in good health (CMV status not recorded). Some clones in this sample may be carry-over from other donors' samples. Each CDR3 is given with its conserved first and last residue. The order of the fields is clone size, V gene, J gene, D gene, CDR3 DNA, CDR3 protein. A D gene is named only where the DNA matches it firmly. Sizes are listed as once, few, many or a size class.

clone size: many
V gene: TRBV23-1
J gene: TRBJ2-1
D gene: -
CDR3 DNA: TGCGCCAGCAGTCAAATCAGCGGCCGGGGGCCACCCTACAATGAGCAGTTCTTC
CDR3 protein: CASSQISGRGPPYNEQFF

clone size: many
V gene: TRBV20-1
J gene: TRBJ2-3
D gene: -
CDR3 DNA: TGCAGTGGTGACTATGGCACAGATACGCAGTATTTT
CDR3 protein: CSGDYGTDTQYF

clone size: many
V gene: TRBV2
J gene: TRBJ1-5
D gene: -
CDR3 DNA: TGTGCCAGCAGACGGGACACAATTAGCAATCAGCCCCAGCATTTT
CDR3 protein: CASRRDTISNQPQHF

clone size: medium-sized
V gene: TRBV7-2
J gene: TRBJ2-3
D gene: -
CDR3 DNA: TGTGCCAGCAGCTCCAATTCTGAGCGAACAGATACGCAGTATTTT
CDR3 protein: CASSSNSERTDTQYF

clone size: many
V gene: TRBV4-3
J gene: TRBJ2-5
D gene: -
CDR3 DNA: TGCGCCAGCAGCCTTGGACGGTTGCAAGAGACCCAGTACTTC
CDR3 protein: CASSLGRLQETQYF

clone size: many
V gene: TRBV28
J gene: TRBJ1-1
D gene: -
CDR3 DNA: TGTGCCAGTTTACTGAGGGGCGCCTCCCAGGGAGCTTTCTTT
CDR3 protein: CASLLRGASQGAFF

clone size: many
V gene: TRBV7-3
J gene: TRBJ2-2
D gene: TRBD2
CDR3 DNA: TGTGCCAGCAGCTTATATCGGACTAGCGGTGGAAACACCGGGGAGCTGTTTTTT
CDR3 protein: CASSLYRTSGGNTGELFF

clone size: many
V gene: TRBV18
J gene: TRBJ1-1
D gene: -
CDR3 DNA: TGTGCCAGCTCACCACAACAAGGGCTGGTAAACACTGAAGCTTTCTTT
CDR3 protein: CASSPQQGLVNTEAFF

clone size: many
V gene: TRBV6-1
J gene: TRBJ2-7
D gene: -
CDR3 DNA: TGTGCCAGCAGTTACGGACCCCCGATTCCCCCCGAGCAGTACTTC
CDR3 protein: CASSYGPPIPPEQYF

clone size: many
V gene: TRBV7-2
J gene: TRBJ2-3
D gene: -
CDR3 DNA: TGTGCCAGCAGGCTAGGGGGCGGGGCGGGGGGCACAGATACGCAGTATTTT
CDR3 protein: CASRLGGGAGGTDTQYF

clone size: many
V gene: TRBV12-3/TRBV12-4
J gene: TRBJ1-6
D gene: -
CDR3 DNA: TGTGCCAGCAGTTTATACGGGAATTCACCCCTCCACTTT
CDR3 protein: CASSLYGNSPLHF

clone size: many
V gene: TRBV5-4
J gene: TRBJ1-3
D gene: TRBD1
CDR3 DNA: TGTGCCAGCACCAAACGCCAGGGGGACTCTGGAAACACCATATATTTT
CDR3 protein: CASTKRQGDSGNTIYF

clone size: many
V gene: TRBV7-9
J gene: TRBJ2-1
D gene: -
CDR3 DNA: TGTGCCAGCAGCTCGACCCCTGCCCAGCAGTTCTTC
CDR3 protein: CASSSTPAQQFF

clone size: many
V gene: TRBV19
J gene: TRBJ1-5
D gene: TRBD1
CDR3 DNA: TGTGCCAGTAGTATATGGGTGGGACAGGGTGGCAATCAGCCCCAGCATTTT
CDR3 protein: CASSIWVGQGGNQPQHF

clone size: many
V gene: TRBV30
J gene: TRBJ1-2
D gene: -
CDR3 DNA: TGTGCCTGGAGTTCTGATGGGCGGAAGACTAACTATGGCTACACCTTC
CDR3 protein: CAWSSDGRKTNYGYTF

clone size: many
V gene: TRBV19
J gene: TRBJ2-1
D gene: -
CDR3 DNA: TGTGCCAGTAGTATATTTGTCGGGTGGAGCTCCTACAATGAGCAGTTCTTC
CDR3 protein: CASSIFVGWSSYNEQFF

clone size: many
V gene: TRBV7-2
J gene: TRBJ1-2
D gene: -
CDR3 DNA: TGTGCCAGCAGCTTAGATGGCAGCGCTAACTATGGCTACACCTTC
CDR3 protein: CASSLDGSANYGYTF

clone size: many
V gene: TRBV19
J gene: TRBJ1-6
D gene: -
CDR3 DNA: TGTGCCAGTAGTATGGGGGGATCTGGTTCACCCCTCCACTTT
CDR3 protein: CASSMGGSGSPLHF

clone size: many
V gene: TRBV2
J gene: TRBJ2-1
D gene: -
CDR3 DNA: TGTGCCAGTCTATATAACAATGAGCAGTTCTTC
CDR3 protein: CASLYNNEQFF

clone size: many
V gene: TRBV7-2
J gene: TRBJ1-3
D gene: -
CDR3 DNA: TGTGCCAGCAGCTTAGGTGGGACGGTCGGTAGTAACACCATATATTTT
CDR3 protein: CASSLGGTVGSNTIYF

clone size: many
V gene: TRBV11-2
J gene: TRBJ2-3
D gene: TRBD2
CDR3 DNA: TGTGCCAGCAGCTTGGGCGGGGGGGCCATGGGGGCAGATACGCAGTATTTT
CDR3 protein: CASSLGGGAMGADTQYF

clone size: many
V gene: TRBV7-8
J gene: TRBJ1-4
D gene: -
CDR3 DNA: TGTGCCAGCAGCTCACTTCAGGGGTTCGCAGATGAAAAACTGTTTTTT
CDR3 protein: CASSSLQGFADEKLFF

clone size: many
V gene: TRBV7-6
J gene: TRBJ2-5
D gene: TRBD2
CDR3 DNA: TGTGCCAGCAGCCCAAGGGCTAGCGGGTACCAAGGGGAGACCCAGTACTTC
CDR3 protein: CASSPRASGYQGETQYF

clone size: many
V gene: TRBV7-6
J gene: TRBJ2-1
D gene: TRBD2
CDR3 DNA: TGTGCCAGCAGCCTCCCCAGCGGGGCAATCAATGAGCAGTTCTTC
CDR3 protein: CASSLPSGAINEQFF

clone size: many
V gene: TRBV28
J gene: TRBJ2-1
D gene: -
CDR3 DNA: TGTGCCAGCAGTCCCACCCTAGGGGAGCAGTTCTTC
CDR3 protein: CASSPTLGEQFF

clone size: many
V gene: TRBV6-2/TRBV6-3
J gene: TRBJ2-7
D gene: -
CDR3 DNA: TGTGCCAGCAGTCGGACGGACTTCAGCCCTAGGGAGCAGTACTTC
CDR3 protein: CASSRTDFSPREQYF

clone size: many
V gene: TRBV3-1
J gene: TRBJ1-2
D gene: -
CDR3 DNA: TGTGCCAGCAGCCACCCCTTTTCCCCGACAAACTATGGCTACACCTTC
CDR3 protein: CASSHPFSPTNYGYTF

clone size: many
V gene: TRBV12-3/TRBV12-4
J gene: TRBJ1-2
D gene: -
CDR3 DNA: TGTGCCAGCAGTCTGACAGGAGCCTATGGCTACACCTTC
CDR3 protein: CASSLTGAYGYTF

clone size: many
V gene: TRBV6-4
J gene: TRBJ1-2
D gene: TRBD1
CDR3 DNA: TGTGCCAGCAGGGGGACAGGGGAGGATTATGGCTACACCTTC
CDR3 protein: CASRGTGEDYGYTF